This T cell receptor (beta chain) was captured by sequencing in a study of PD-L1 blockade in urothelial cancer. Method: immunoSEQ multiplex PCR; TCRdb's copy keeps in-frame clones and lacks some. The sample shows roughly 52,000 clones, roughly 84% of them seen only once. Time point: pretreatment peripheral blood. This CDR3 spans 17 amino acids. The V gene's germline CDR1 is SEHNR and CDR2 FQNEAQ (reference sequence). Germline trimming cut 1 base from V and 6 bases from J; bases unmatched to any gene: 4. The sample in question was PBMCs, obtained around atezolizumab (anti-PD-L1) treatment. The V call is TRBV7-9, the J call TRBJ2-2; 14 bases match TRBD2. The receptor's source is a man aged 50-59 years with urothelial cancer. As DNA, the CDR3 is TGTGCCAGCAGCTTAGTACCGGGACTAGCGGGGGCCGGGGAGCTGTTTTTT. Amino acid sequence: CASSLVPGLAGAGELFF.